This TCR beta chain was sequenced during a study of lymphopenia after photon versus proton radiotherapy (dated by TCRdb to between 2019 and 2020). Background for the entire study: Photon and proton radiation therapy were compared by the study for their immunological effects in patients with gastrointestinal tumors who developed high-grade lymphopenia. The goal of the study was to describe how the two radiation modalities differ in their effects on the immune system. A cohort of some 20 patients with gastrointestinal tumors who received either photon or proton therapy and subsequently developed lymphopenia was included.

Study-level results and caveats: The survival association was examined only in patients who died, and the authors described better survival with proton therapy as a possibility, not as a demonstrated result. After the lymphocyte count nadir, repertoires from photon-treated patients showed oligoclonal expansion, particularly of CD8+ Temra cells, and this expansion drove the decline in diversity. Among patients across the cohort who died, overall survival time showed an inverse correlation with a larger post-nadir drop in TCR diversity. Proton-treated patients stayed relatively stable during treatment, while photon-treated patients lost naive T cells and TCR diversity and gained effector/memory populations.

This clone was seen only once. Its antigen remains undetermined. It has no much larger one-base neighbor in the sample; base qualities were not kept. Library construction relied on the immunoSEQ multiplex PCR assay. T cell repertoires were profiled with deep sequencing of rearranged TCR beta loci together with multiparametric flow cytometry. Imported from immuneACCESS, the table was reduced by TCRdb to in-frame sequences with V and J called. These copies leave out some clones; in studies compared against another copy, an unresolved V gene accounts for under half, and the cause of the remainder is not known. For this sample the table gives about 70,000 clones, of which less than 95% were detected only once. The ten largest clonotypes hold roughly 2.3% of the sample. CDR1 and CDR2, looked up from the germline V gene, are SQVTM and ANQGSEA. V is shortened by 3 bases, J by 8 bases, and the region joining them spans 13 bases. Inclusive of the bounding cysteine and phenylalanine, the CDR3 is 12 residues long. CDR3 DNA only is kept here, 36 bases in frame from base 1.

The TCR originated in a woman aged 40 to 50 with cholangiocarcinoma. The chain was built from TRBV29-1 and TRBJ1-1; there is no confident call for the D gene. This sample comprised peripheral blood, obtained from a patient treated with photon-based radiotherapy. The sequenced DNA is TGCAGCGTTGATACCGGAGGCAGCGAAGCTTTCTTT. This sequence encodes CSVDTGGSEAFF. With all but the CDR3 taken from the reference TRBV29-1 and TRBJ1-1 genes, the full variable domain is: SAVISQKPSRDICQRGTSLTIQCQVDSQVTMMFWYRQQPGQSLTLIATANQGSEATYESGFVIDKFPISRPNLTFSTLTVSNMSPEDSSIYLCSVDTGGSEAFFGQGTRLTVV.